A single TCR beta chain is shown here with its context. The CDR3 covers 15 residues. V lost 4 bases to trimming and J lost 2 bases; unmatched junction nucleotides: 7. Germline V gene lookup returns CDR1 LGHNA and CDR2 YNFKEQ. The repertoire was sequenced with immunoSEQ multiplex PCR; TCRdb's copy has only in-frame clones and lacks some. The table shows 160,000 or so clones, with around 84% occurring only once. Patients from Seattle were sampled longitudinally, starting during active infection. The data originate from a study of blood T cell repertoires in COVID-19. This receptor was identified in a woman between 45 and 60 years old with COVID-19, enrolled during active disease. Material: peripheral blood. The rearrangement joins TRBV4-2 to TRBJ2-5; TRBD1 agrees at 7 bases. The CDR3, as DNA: TGTGCCAGCAGCCCTCGGGACAGACAGCAAGAGACCCAGTACTTC. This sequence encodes CASSPRDRQQETQYF.